What follows are 23 T cell receptor beta chains derived from one specimen sequenced in a study of tumor-infiltrating lymphocytes in primary liver carcinoma. Total RNA and DNA came together from about 21-30 mg of bulk tissue without cell sorting. Production of TCR beta cDNA used roughly 0.55 ug total RNA together with a constant-region primer. Libraries of TCR beta came from three nested multiplex PCR rounds with slightly modified ARM-PCR. PCR rounds one and two used TRBV1-TRBV30 forward primers with a C-beta reverse primer for around 9 cycles each. One entry per CDR3 protein, called by TCRdb with MiXCR from the multiplex PCR reads. The sample lists almost 45,000 distinct CDR3 sequences, 60% to 80% occurring once. Sequenced input: tumor-adjacent normal liver tissue. The receptors derive from a woman in her thirties with primary liver carcinoma and hepatitis B virus infection.

The table lists this clonotype with many counts. As DNA, the CDR3 is TGTGCCAGCAGTGAAGGGGGAGGGGGCAGCTACGAGCAGTACTTC. This translates into CASSEGGGGSYEQYF. The rearrangement uses TRBV6-1 and TRBJ2-7, with D tentatively TRBD1 or TRBD2 (7 bases each). V dropped 1 base and J dropped 3 bases, with 13 bases sitting between them. Germline assignment: CDR1 MNHNS and CDR2 SASEGT. The CDR3 contains 15 residues.

This clonotype was observed a handful of times. This sequence joins TRBV7-8 and TRBJ2-1, with D perhaps TRBD1 (5 bases). CDR3 length: 13 residues. V was shortened by 1 base and J by 10 bases, with 11 bases between the two germline ends. Germline CDR1 reads SGHVS; CDR2 reads FQNEAQ. In nucleotides, the CDR3 is TGTGCCAGCAGCTTAGTTAGGGGTTGGGAGCAGTTCTTC. This gives the protein CASSLVRGWEQFF.

This clonotype was observed a few times. A much bigger clone sits one base away, suggesting this may be a read error. Without the conserved terminal phenylalanine or tryptophan, this CDR3 likely stems from a read error. CDR3 DNA: TGTGCCAGCAGCTATAGCGGGAGGGCCGTATATGAGCAGTTCTTG. This gives the protein CASSYSGRAVYEQFL. The chain has TRBV7-9 and TRBJ2-1; the match to TRBD2 covers 11 bases. Per the germline V gene, CDR1 is SEHNR and CDR2 is FQNEAQ (reference sequence). This CDR3 contains 15 residues. V shed 4 bases, J shed 8 bases, and the junction held 7 bases outside the gene matches.

As concerns this clonotype: One junction end disagrees with the germline gene, perhaps due to a read error. This chain connects TRBV5-6 to TRBJ2-3; no clear D. The CDR3 has 12 amino acids. Germline lookup yields CDR1 SGHDT and CDR2 YYEEEE. This chain's CDR3 is CTSSLMADAQYF. Written as DNA, the CDR3 is TGTACCAGCAGCTTGATGGCAGATGCGCAGTATTTT.

As regards this clonotype: One end of the junction fails to match germline, which may point to a read error. This chain joins TRBV11-1 and TRBJ2-5; possible D gene TRBD1, 6 bases. This CDR3 has 14 residues. Germline lookup yields CDR1 SGHAT and CDR2 FQDESV (reference sequence). Written as DNA, the CDR3 is TGTGCCAGCAGTTGGGCAGGGGACACTGGGACCCGGTACTTC. This translates into CASSWAGDTGTRYF.

This chain connects TRBV6-1 to TRBJ2-7; 9 bases are a match to TRBD2. Germline trimming cut 6 bases from V and 12 bases from J; bases unmatched to any gene: 12. This CDR3 has 13 residues. Germline values: CDR1 MNHNS, CDR2 SASEGT. CDR3 amino acids: CASSQREVYDLYF. DNA for the CDR3: TGTGCCAGCAGCCAGCGGGAGGTGTACGATCTGTACTTC.

The CDR3: CSVEGVGGESFYNEQFF. DNA for the CDR3: TGCAGCGTTGAAGGGGTCGGCGGGGAGAGCTTCTACAATGAGCAGTTCTTC. This rearrangement joins TRBV29-1 to TRBJ2-1; a weak D match, TRBD2 (6 bases). This CDR3 has 17 amino acids. The V gene lost 1 base and the J gene lost 3 bases, with 19 bases spanning the gap. CDR1 is SQVTM and CDR2 is ANQGSEA in the germline V gene.

The chain joins TRBV2 to TRBJ1-5; D possibly corresponds to TRBD1 (5 bases). V was trimmed by 10 bases and J by 2 bases, leaving 15 bases between them. Germline V gene lookup returns CDR1 SNHLY and CDR2 FYNNEI. This CDR3 is built from 14 residues. The CDR3 DNA sequence: TGTGCCAACTGTGGGGGAGGGGGCAATCAGCCCCAGCATTTT. Translation gives CANCGGGGNQPQHF.

In the case of this clonotype: The conserved phenylalanine or tryptophan is not found at the CDR3 terminus, so this likely reflects a read error. The V call is TRBV13, the J call TRBJ2-3; perhaps TRBD2 as D (5 bases). The germline V and J ends were trimmed by 11 bases and 4 bases, with 25 bases remaining between them. Germline-derived CDR1 and CDR2 are PRHDT and FYEKMQ (reference sequence). The CDR3 covers 16 residues. The CDR3 nucleotides are TGTGCCGCCGAAATGTCTAGCAGACGATGGGCAGATACGCAGTATTCT. The encoded protein is CAAEMSSRRWADTQYS.

This rearrangement joins TRBV11-3 to TRBJ1-1, with TRBD1 identical over 11 bases. With V trimmed by 11 bases and J by 4 bases, 12 bases remained unmatched. The CDR3 spans 15 residues. Germline V gives CDR1 SGHNT, CDR2 YENEEA. CDR3 in amino acids: CAYGQGAPISTEAFF. The CDR3 DNA sequence: TGTGCCTACGGACAGGGGGCGCCAATTTCCACTGAAGCTTTCTTT.

Of note for this clonotype: Since the CDR3 does not end with the conserved phenylalanine or tryptophan, this likely comes from a read error. Here the CDR3 reads CAISEHTDTQYL. CDR3 DNA: TGTGCCATCAGTGAACATACAGATACGCAGTATTTG. The chain links TRBV10-3 to TRBJ2-3; no definite D call. Trimming took off 3 bases at V and 3 bases at J, with 4 bases between the two ends. CDR3 size: 12 residues. Germline CDR1 is ENHRY and CDR2 is SYGVKD.

This chain links TRBV9 with TRBJ2-2; D possibly matches TRBD1 or TRBD2 (5 bases each). CDR3 size: 16 residues. The germline CDR1 and CDR2 sequences are SGDLS and YYNGEE. Trimming removed 4 bases at V and 0 bases at J, with 13 bases between. The DNA for the CDR3 is TGTGCCAGCAGCTCGTCGGGACGTACGAACACCGGGGAGCTGTTTTTT. It is translated as CASSSSGRTNTGELFF.

On this clonotype: One junction end disagrees with the germline gene, perhaps due to a read error. This chain uses TRBV11-2 with TRBJ2-1; weak D call: TRBD2 (6 bases). The CDR3 has 18 residues. From germline, CDR1 is SGHAT and CDR2 FQNNGV. The CDR3, as DNA: TGTGCCAGCATCTTACGTAGCGGCCACTCGACTTCCTACAGTGAGCAGTTCTTC. It translates to CASILRSGHSTSYSEQFF.

In the case of this clonotype: One end of the junction does not line up with germline, which may come from a read error. The chain carries TRBV4-1 and TRBJ2-1, with TRBD2 identical over 9 bases. There are 15 residues in the CDR3. Looked up from germline, CDR1 is MGHRA and CDR2 is YSYEKL. The CDR3 DNA reads as TGCGCCAACAGCCCATGGGTTAGCGGGAGTAGTGAGCAGTTCTTC. As protein: CANSPWVSGSSEQFF.

This clonotype was seen a single time. One junction end does not reproduce the germline sequence, and a read error may be involved. The chain uses TRBV6-5 and TRBJ2-5; TRBD1 might be the D (6 bases). Germline CDR1 MNHEY, CDR2 SVGAGI. The CDR3 has 15 amino acids. The CDR3 sequence: CAGSTRPTGRETQYF. The CDR3 DNA follows: TGTGCCGGCAGTACACGACCGACAGGTCGAGAGACCCAGTACTTC.

As concerns this clonotype: A much more abundant neighbour one base away suggests this may be a read error. V is TRBV16 and J is TRBJ1-2; D ambiguous. This CDR3 is built from 13 residues. From germline, CDR1 is KGHSY and CDR2 FQNENV. The CDR3 bases are TGTGCCACCAGCCAAACGACGGGCTATGGCTACACCTTC. Protein product: CATSQTTGYGYTF.

This clonotype was counted at least ten times. This chain connects TRBV10-2 to TRBJ2-5; D is tentatively TRBD1 or TRBD2 (5 bases each). Looked up from germline, CDR1 is WSHSY and CDR2 is SAAADI. V was cut by 3 bases and J by 1 base, with 12 bases left in between. The CDR3 contains 15 residues. CDR3 loop: CASSDGGGTQETQYF. The CDR3 DNA sequence: TGCGCCAGCAGTGATGGGGGTGGGACCCAAGAGACCCAGTACTTC.

The chain links TRBV11-2 to TRBJ2-1; TRBD2 might be the D (6 bases). Germline assignment: CDR1 SGHAT and CDR2 FQNNGV. This CDR3 is built from 16 residues. V dropped 5 bases and J dropped 5 bases, with 19 bases sitting between them. Here the CDR3 reads CASSTSLVGGNNEQFF. The CDR3 DNA sequence: TGTGCCAGCAGCACCTCCCTAGTGGGAGGAAACAATGAGCAGTTCTTC.

A word on this clonotype: The conserved phenylalanine or tryptophan normally closing the CDR3 is absent here, so this likely arose from a read error. The chain has TRBV5-8 and TRBJ2-7, with D tentatively TRBD1 (6 bases). This CDR3 region has 16 residues. V was clipped by 1 base and J by 0 bases, with 14 bases between them. Germline assignment: CDR1 SGHTS and CDR2 YDEGEE. The DNA of the CDR3 is TGTGCCAGCAGCTTGATCAGGGGCGATATCTCCTACGAGCAGTACTTA. This codes for CASSLIRGDISYEQYL.

Of note for this clonotype: The missing conserved phenylalanine or tryptophan at the end of this CDR3 makes a read error likely. This chain joins TRBV6-1 and TRBJ2-1; D possibly corresponds to TRBD1 (7 bases). This CDR3 has 15 residues. Germline V gene sequence: CDR1 MNHNS, CDR2 SASEGT. CDR3 in amino acids: CASSESLEGADEQFL. The CDR3 region has the DNA TGTGCCAGTAGTGAATCTCTGGAGGGGGCGGATGAGCAGTTCCTC.

V gene TRBV11-2 combines with J gene TRBJ2-3, with TRBD1 matching over 7 bases. The CDR3 extends over 15 amino acids. Per germline, CDR1 SGHAT and CDR2 FQNNGV. The V and J ends lost 10 bases and 8 bases, in that order; junction bases with no gene match: 18. Here the CDR3 DNA reads TGTGCCACCAGACTACCGGGACAGTTCACTGGTACGCAGTATTTT. This gives the protein CATRLPGQFTGTQYF.

In regard to this clonotype: A read error may produce the germline difference seen at one junction end. The V and J genes are TRBV4-3 and TRBJ1-2; D is ambiguous. The CDR3 consists of 13 residues. Germline V lookup: CDR1 LGHNA, CDR2 YSLEER. The CDR3 sequence: CASRQEPDYGYTF. The CDR3 region has the DNA TGCGCTAGCAGACAAGAACCGGACTATGGCTACACCTTC.

Worth noting for this clonotype: Since the CDR3 does not end with the conserved phenylalanine or tryptophan, this likely comes from a read error. V and J are TRBV11-2 and TRBJ1-1; the D is unclear. The length of the CDR3 is 11 residues. Trimming shortened V by 10 bases and J by 5 bases, and 11 bases separated the two germline ends. Germline loops: CDR1 SGHAT, CDR2 FQNNGV. CDR3 bases: TGTGCCAATAGCCCCGGGACTGAAGCTTTCTAT. It codes for CANSPGTEAFY.